A selection of T cell receptor beta chains follows, all from one sample in a study of cytomegalovirus exposure and HLA in healthy donors. The assay was immunoSEQ multiplex PCR, and TCRdb's table has in-frame clones only and misses some. This table has 89,000 or so clones, 65% to 75% appearing once. The material sequenced was PBMCs. These receptors originate from a man between 60 and 75 years old in good health and CMV-seronegative. Both conserved end residues are part of each CDR3. D genes are given only for firm matches. The size field is filled for only some rows; it gives once, few, many or a size class.

j_gene,v_gene,abundance,d_gene,CDR3nt,CDR3aa
TRBJ1-2,TRBV15,NA,NA,TGTGCCACCAGCAGAGATCTGTCGAGAGGCTATGGCTACACCTTC,CATSRDLSRGYGYTF
TRBJ2-7,TRBV19,NA,NA,TGTGCCAGTAGTATCCACCAGGGCACCACCCACGAGCAGTACTTC,CASSIHQGTTHEQYF
TRBJ2-2,TRBV5-5,NA,NA,TGTGCCAGCAGTCGGGTAGACGGAGACACCGGGGAGCTGTTTTTT,CASSRVDGDTGELFF
TRBJ1-1,TRBV7-8,NA,NA,TGTGCCAGCAGCTTACGGCGGGGGACTAACACTGAAGCTTTCTTT,CASSLRRGTNTEAFF
TRBJ2-2,TRBV5-5,NA,TRBD1,TGTGCCAGCAGCTTGCAAGGACAGGAGAACACCGGGGAGCTGTTTTTT,CASSLQGQENTGELFF
TRBJ1-4,TRBV5-1,NA,TRBD1,TGCGCCAGCAGCTTGGATATACAGGGGGCAAGTGAAAAACTGTTTTTT,CASSLDIQGASEKLFF
TRBJ2-7,TRBV9,few,NA,TGTGCCAGCAGCCCCTTGGGGGACACAATCTACGAGCAGTACTTC,CASSPLGDTIYEQYF
TRBJ2-2,TRBV11-2,NA,NA,TGTGCCAGCAGCTTGGGTTCTCACAGGGTAACCACCGGGGAGCTGTTTTTT,CASSLGSHRVTTGELFF
TRBJ2-5,TRBV2,NA,TRBD2,TGTGCCCTCGGGCGGGGGGCTGGGGAGACCCAGTACTTC,CALGRGAGETQYF
TRBJ2-2,TRBV5-1,NA,TRBD2,TGCGCCAGCAGCTTGTCCGGGGGGGACACCGGGGAGCTGTTTTTT,CASSLSGGDTGELFF
TRBJ1-5,TRBV2,few,NA,TGTGCCAGCAGCATCCCCTTAGGGCAGGGCTCGAGCAATCAGCCCCAGCATTTT,CASSIPLGQGSSNQPQHF
TRBJ1-2,TRBV12-1,NA,NA,TGTGCCAGCAGCCCCCGAGGAAGCCCCTATGGCTACACCTTC,CASSPRGSPYGYTF
TRBJ1-1,TRBV9,NA,TRBD1,TGTGCCAGCAGCCCTCCGGACAGGGGCCGAGGGACTGAAGCTTTCTTT,CASSPPDRGRGTEAFF
TRBJ2-5,TRBV9,NA,NA,TGTGCCAGCAGCGTAGGGGGAGTCCGGGAGACCCAGTACTTC,CASSVGGVRETQYF
TRBJ1-1,TRBV19,NA,TRBD1,TGTGCCAGTACCCTAAGTAGGTCGGGACAGCCCACTGAAGCTTTCTTT,CASTLSRSGQPTEAFF
TRBJ2-2,TRBV5-1,NA,NA,TGCGCCAGCAGCTGGAGCGGGAACACCGGGGAGCTGTTTTTT,CASSWSGNTGELFF